This is a list of T cell receptor beta chains from one sample in a study of immune evolution from preneoplasia to lung adenocarcinoma. Produced via immunoSEQ multiplex PCR; TCRdb's table is partial and in-frame only. The data show approximately 11,000 clones, over 70% seen once. Input material: FFPE minimally invasive lung adenocarcinoma tissue. The origin of the receptors is a person aged 55-79 years with lung adenocarcinoma. The CDR3 runs from the conserved cysteine through the conserved F or W. The D gene is left open where the match is weak. The size field is filled for only some rows; it gives once, few, many or a size class.

j_call: TRBJ1-1; d_call: .; v_call: TRBV30; clone_size: .; cdr3_nt: TGTGCCTGGAGTGGGGACGGCACTGAAGCTTTCTTT; cdr3_aa: CAWSGDGTEAFF
j_call: TRBJ1-1; d_call: .; v_call: TRBV5-6; clone_size: .; cdr3_nt: TGTGCCAGCAGCTTGCCCGGGGGAGGGAGGGGCACTGAAGCTTTCTTT; cdr3_aa: CASSLPGGGRGTEAFF
j_call: TRBJ2-1; d_call: TRBD2; v_call: TRBV28; clone_size: .; cdr3_nt: TGTGCCAGCAGTCTAATTAGCGGGGGGGCCCTCAATGAGCAGTTCTTC; cdr3_aa: CASSLISGGALNEQFF
j_call: TRBJ1-3; d_call: TRBD1; v_call: TRBV7-9; clone_size: .; cdr3_nt: TGTGCCAGCAGCTTAGGAGGACAGGTGGGAAACACCATATATTTT; cdr3_aa: CASSLGGQVGNTIYF
j_call: TRBJ1-1; d_call: .; v_call: TRBV5-1; clone_size: .; cdr3_nt: TGCGCCAGCAGCCTGGGACGGGGATTTGCTTTCTTT; cdr3_aa: CASSLGRGFAFF
j_call: TRBJ1-3; d_call: .; v_call: TRBV5-4; clone_size: .; cdr3_nt: TGTGCCAGCAGCTTGCTAGATGGAAACACCATATATTTT; cdr3_aa: CASSLLDGNTIYF
j_call: TRBJ2-1; d_call: .; v_call: TRBV20-1; clone_size: .; cdr3_nt: TGCAGTGTATCCCCTAGCGCGGAACAGTTCTTC; cdr3_aa: CSVSPSAEQFF
j_call: TRBJ1-5; d_call: .; v_call: TRBV7-2; clone_size: .; cdr3_nt: TGTGCCAGCAGCTTAGTGCGCAATCAGCCCCAGCATTTT; cdr3_aa: CASSLVRNQPQHF
j_call: TRBJ1-1; d_call: .; v_call: TRBV20-1; clone_size: .; cdr3_nt: TGCAGTGCTAGGTACACTGAAGCTTTCTTT; cdr3_aa: CSARYTEAFF
j_call: TRBJ1-6; d_call: .; v_call: TRBV7-6; clone_size: .; cdr3_nt: TGTGCCAGCAGCTTAGCGCCCTCGGGGGGCAATTCACCCCTCCACTTT; cdr3_aa: CASSLAPSGGNSPLHF
j_call: TRBJ1-1; d_call: .; v_call: TRBV11-2; clone_size: .; cdr3_nt: TGTGCCAGCAGCCCACAAGGCGGGGGCTGGAACACTGAAGCTTTCTTT; cdr3_aa: CASSPQGGGWNTEAFF
j_call: TRBJ1-4; d_call: TRBD1; v_call: TRBV11-2; clone_size: .; cdr3_nt: TGTGCCAGCAGCAACCGGGACAGGGGAGGAAAACTGTTTTTT; cdr3_aa: CASSNRDRGGKLFF
j_call: TRBJ2-1; d_call: TRBD2; v_call: TRBV10-3; clone_size: .; cdr3_nt: TGTGCCAGCAGTTACTCCGGACTAGCGGGAGGAGGGAGTCAGTTCTTC; cdr3_aa: CASSYSGLAGGGSQFF
j_call: TRBJ2-2; d_call: .; v_call: TRBV5-1; clone_size: .; cdr3_nt: TGCGCCAGCAGTTACCTAGGGGGGGTCACCGGGGAGCTGTTTTTT; cdr3_aa: CASSYLGGVTGELFF
j_call: TRBJ2-1; d_call: .; v_call: TRBV30; clone_size: .; cdr3_nt: TGTGCCTGGAGTGTAACCCTGACTAGTGGCGATGAGCAGTTCTTC; cdr3_aa: CAWSVTLTSGDEQFF
j_call: TRBJ1-6; d_call: .; v_call: TRBV5-1; clone_size: .; cdr3_nt: TGCGCCAGCAGCCCCGGGACGGTGAATTCACCCCTCCACTTT; cdr3_aa: CASSPGTVNSPLHF
j_call: TRBJ2-3; d_call: .; v_call: TRBV11-2; clone_size: .; cdr3_nt: TGTGCCAGCAGCCTCGGTCTGGACCGCACAGATACGCAGTATTTT; cdr3_aa: CASSLGLDRTDTQYF
j_call: TRBJ2-5; d_call: TRBD2; v_call: TRBV18; clone_size: .; cdr3_nt: TGTGCCAGCTCATCAACCGGGACTAGCGGGAGTGAGACCCAGTACTTC; cdr3_aa: CASSSTGTSGSETQYF
j_call: TRBJ1-4; d_call: .; v_call: TRBV5-1; clone_size: .; cdr3_nt: TGCGCCAGCAGCTTAAGCGACAGTAAGGCTGAAAAACTGTTTTTT; cdr3_aa: CASSLSDSKAEKLFF
j_call: TRBJ2-3; d_call: TRBD2; v_call: TRBV27; clone_size: .; cdr3_nt: TGTGCCAGCAGTCGACGACTAGCGGGGGGCACAGATACGCAGTATTTT; cdr3_aa: CASSRRLAGGTDTQYF
j_call: TRBJ2-3; d_call: .; v_call: TRBV5-6; clone_size: .; cdr3_nt: TGTGCCAGCAGCTTGTTGGGATTCACAGATACGCAGTATTTT; cdr3_aa: CASSLLGFTDTQYF
j_call: TRBJ1-5; d_call: .; v_call: TRBV28; clone_size: .; cdr3_nt: TGTGCCAGCAGTTATCCTAATCAGCCCCAGCATTTT; cdr3_aa: CASSYPNQPQHF
j_call: TRBJ2-3; d_call: .; v_call: TRBV11-2; clone_size: .; cdr3_nt: TGTGCCAGCAGCTTGCACTCCCGCGGCACAGATACGCAGTATTTT; cdr3_aa: CASSLHSRGTDTQYF
j_call: TRBJ2-1; d_call: .; v_call: TRBV15; clone_size: .; cdr3_nt: TGTGCCACCAGCAGAGTTTCAGCGGAATCCTACAATGAGCAGTTCTTC; cdr3_aa: CATSRVSAESYNEQFF
j_call: TRBJ2-1; d_call: TRBD1; v_call: TRBV6-1; clone_size: .; cdr3_nt: TGTGCCAGCAGTGGGTTAAACCGGGACAGGGTCAGGAATGAGCAGTTCTTC; cdr3_aa: CASSGLNRDRVRNEQFF
j_call: TRBJ1-6; d_call: .; v_call: TRBV11-2; clone_size: .; cdr3_nt: TGTGCCAGCAGCTCCCTAATGGGGGTAAATTCACCCCTCCACTTT; cdr3_aa: CASSSLMGVNSPLHF
j_call: TRBJ2-7; d_call: TRBD1; v_call: TRBV4-2; clone_size: .; cdr3_nt: TGTGCCAGCGGCCGGTCTGTGGGACAGGGGACCTACGAGCAGTACTTC; cdr3_aa: CASGRSVGQGTYEQYF
j_call: TRBJ2-7; d_call: .; v_call: TRBV19; clone_size: few; cdr3_nt: TGTGCCAGTAGCCTCTCCTTCTCTGGCAACACCTACGAGCAGTACTTC; cdr3_aa: CASSLSFSGNTYEQYF
j_call: TRBJ1-2; d_call: TRBD1; v_call: TRBV7-2; clone_size: .; cdr3_nt: TGTGCCAGCAGCTCCAGAACCGGGACAGCTAACTATGGCTACACCTTC; cdr3_aa: CASSSRTGTANYGYTF
j_call: TRBJ2-5; d_call: .; v_call: TRBV29-1; clone_size: .; cdr3_nt: TGCAGCGCCTTAGGGGGCCAAGAGACCCAGTACTTC; cdr3_aa: CSALGGQETQYF
j_call: TRBJ2-7; d_call: .; v_call: TRBV11-2; clone_size: .; cdr3_nt: TGTGCCACCCTGGGACCAAACTACGAGCAGTACTTC; cdr3_aa: CATLGPNYEQYF
j_call: TRBJ1-2; d_call: .; v_call: TRBV19; clone_size: .; cdr3_nt: TGTGCCAGTAGTGCCGGGACGTCGGACGGTCCTGGCTACACCTTC; cdr3_aa: CASSAGTSDGPGYTF
j_call: TRBJ2-3; d_call: TRBD1; v_call: TRBV11-3; clone_size: .; cdr3_nt: TGTGCCAGCAGCTTTACCCCAATCGACAGGGGTGCAGATACGCAGTATTTT; cdr3_aa: CASSFTPIDRGADTQYF
j_call: TRBJ2-4; d_call: .; v_call: TRBV11-1; clone_size: .; cdr3_nt: TGTGCCAGCAGCTTGGGTAACAGTCTAGAGGACATTCAGTACTTC; cdr3_aa: CASSLGNSLEDIQYF
j_call: TRBJ2-7; d_call: .; v_call: TRBV10-2; clone_size: .; cdr3_nt: TGCGCCAGTGGGACCGAGGCCTACGAGCAGTACTTC; cdr3_aa: CASGTEAYEQYF
j_call: TRBJ2-1; d_call: .; v_call: TRBV30; clone_size: .; cdr3_nt: TGTGCCTGGAGTCGGCGCTACGGGGAGCAGTTCTTC; cdr3_aa: CAWSRRYGEQFF
j_call: TRBJ2-2; d_call: TRBD2; v_call: TRBV19; clone_size: few; cdr3_nt: TGTGCCAGTAGTGGACTAGCGGGGGCCGGGGAGCTGTTTTTT; cdr3_aa: CASSGLAGAGELFF
j_call: TRBJ2-3; d_call: .; v_call: TRBV6-1; clone_size: .; cdr3_nt: TGTGCCAGCAGGTACACAGATACGCAGTATTTT; cdr3_aa: CASRYTDTQYF
j_call: TRBJ1-2; d_call: .; v_call: TRBV5-4; clone_size: few; cdr3_nt: TGTGCCAGCAGCCTGGACAGCACGAGGGGCTACACCTTC; cdr3_aa: CASSLDSTRGYTF
j_call: TRBJ2-2; d_call: TRBD2; v_call: TRBV19; clone_size: .; cdr3_nt: TGTGCCAGTAGTATGGGCGGGAGGTACACCGGGGAGCTGTTTTTT; cdr3_aa: CASSMGGRYTGELFF
j_call: TRBJ1-5; d_call: .; v_call: TRBV20-1; clone_size: once; cdr3_nt: TGCAGTGCCTCAGTGGGGCAGCCCCAGCATTTT; cdr3_aa: CSASVGQPQHF
j_call: TRBJ2-3; d_call: .; v_call: TRBV9; clone_size: few; cdr3_nt: TGTGCCAGCAGCGTAGCTTTGTTCACAGATACGCAGTATTTT; cdr3_aa: CASSVALFTDTQYF
j_call: TRBJ2-2; d_call: TRBD2; v_call: TRBV6-1; clone_size: .; cdr3_nt: TGTGCCACTCGCGGGGGGGAGGCCGGGGAGCTGTTTTTT; cdr3_aa: CATRGGEAGELFF
j_call: TRBJ1-1; d_call: .; v_call: TRBV19; clone_size: .; cdr3_nt: TGTGCCAGTAGTCAAGACAGGACCAACACTGAAGCTTTCTTT; cdr3_aa: CASSQDRTNTEAFF